This T cell receptor beta chain stems from a study of cytomegalovirus exposure and HLA in healthy donors (dated by TCRdb to about 2017). Background for the entire study: An earlier analysis of 587 of the donors reported approximately 260 Gb of sequence data and about 120 million unique TCR beta sequences obtained from about 170 million T cells. All discovery cohort repertoires had been generated using a single sequencing platform. The number of typed donors differed by locus: about 620-640 for A, B, C, DRB1 and DQB1; approximately 530 for DQA1; approximately 610 for DPA1; and roughly 450 for DPB1. Of the roughly 390 genotyped donors, approximately 80% fell in the genetic ancestry cluster associated with self-reported Caucasian donors. Because of strong linkage in the cohort, roughly five DR-DQ haplotypes were treated as single units for association and clustering. A later genetic analysis took genome-wide SNP genotypes for about 55% of the 666 donors and used that subset as a discovery cohort. An early release that covered several hundred HLA-typed donors contained approximately 300 gigabases of sequencing data and roughly 84 million unique TCR sequences. Alongside the repertoire data, information on donor age, sex, ethnicity and CMV serostatus was compiled. The later analysis used no new phenotypic data to find candidate immune exposures, relying instead on TCR beta sequences and their occurrence across donors. In a later analysis, previously published TCR beta repertoires from roughly 710 donors were re-analyzed and high-resolution HLA genotyping was added so that TCR occurrence patterns could be studied. Besides the first cohort of around 670 subjects, a separate validation cohort made up of around 120 different subjects was used. On average, around 240,000 unique TCR beta nucleotide sequences were sequenced per donor among 398 genotyped donors of the cohort, with 15% to 20% of those sequences being non-productive. The study aimed to test whether cataloging public T cell receptors could reveal signatures of past pathogen exposure. HLA typing included class I and class II loci at four-digit resolution. An earlier analysis of 500 to 750 of the donors applied high-throughput TCR beta sequencing to assess whether each TCR beta V gene segment acted as functional or pseudogenic. The study combined high-throughput TCR immunosequencing, statistical association of individual TCRs with disease status, and machine learning to predict cytomegalovirus infection status. The study profiled the T cell repertoires of under 850 subjects by immunosequencing and related them to cytomegalovirus serostatus. General findings and caveats noted by the study authors: Because counts were too low, about 18 rarely observed V segments, including chromosome 9 orphons, were excluded from the earlier analysis of some 590 of the donors. In a later analysis, several top co-occurrence clusters were reported to appear linked to parvovirus B19, influenza, CMV and Epstein-Barr virus. Three of the identified cytomegalovirus-associated TCR beta chains were confirmed in vitro to be specific for cytomegalovirus antigens. This cohort had only TCR beta chains sequenced, and the lack of alpha or paired-chain data limited which features could be detected. According to a later analysis, most CMV-associated TCR beta chains appeared to be HLA-restricted, and the HLA associations seemed to be driven largely by CMV exposure. According to a later genetic analysis, donors in an Asian-associated ancestry cluster had fewer N-insertions in productive TCRs than the roughly 700-donor mean. It was suggested by the authors that the approach could potentially be generalized to other disease states and immunological phenotypes. Broadly in line with IMGT annotations, most TCR beta V segments showed up in productive rearrangements about 90% or about 30% of the time in an earlier analysis of a few hundred of the donors. Correlated functional status among segregating V segments might reflect linkage disequilibrium, but an unknown experimental factor could not be ruled out. A further reported finding was that TCR beta sequences accurately predicted the HLA-A and HLA-B alleles for most subjects in the first cohort. Because the 87-base-pair reads could not distinguish some IMGT-functional V segments, including TRBV6-2 and TRBV6-3, those segments were excluded. Across donors, most TCR sequences were observed very rarely, whereas some public TCRs were present in many individuals. Specific HLA alleles were associated with 18,000 or so TCR beta sequences at a false discovery rate of 0.05 in a later analysis. A later analysis found that HLA-associated TCR beta chains were more clonally expanded and had lower generation probabilities than equally common non-associated chains. An association between a missense DCLRE1C variant and V-gene and J-gene trimming of TCR beta chains was found in a later genetic analysis and replicated in an independent cohort. Immune exposure information for the cohort was limited to CMV serostatus. A cluster of highly shared sequence variants was judged likely to represent a technical artifact of the sequencing pipeline. Because HLA typing was missing for some donors at each locus, association tests included only the typed subset. In a later analysis, the rate of TCR association differed among HLA loci, with DRB1 alleles having the most associated TCRs and HLA-C alleles having the fewest. In both the original and validation cohorts, the classifier was reported to diagnose cytomegalovirus status with high specificity and sensitivity. In the study, approximately 160 TCR beta chains were listed as associated with cytomegalovirus. Presence/absence analyses assumed roughly uniform sequencing depth across donors, an assumption that may not hold. Strong co-occurrence of HLA alleles, especially DR and DQ, made assigning TCR associations to individual alleles difficult.

On this clone itself: Its antigen remains unidentified. Nothing much larger sits one base from this clone, and base qualities are not available.

The cohort was made up of 650 to 700 healthy bone marrow donors. Cohort members were all nominally healthy when sampled, although unrecorded immune exposures were likely present. The donor tested CMV seronegative and was one of the 352 seronegative cohort members. Each donor provided a peripheral blood sample, and peripheral blood mononuclear cells were used for TCR beta sequencing. The Qiagen DNeasy Blood Extraction Kit was used to extract genomic DNA from the blood cell samples. The V end loses 4 bases and the J end loses 9 bases, and a stretch of 13 bases separates them. Including cysteine and phenylalanine, the CDR3 has 14 amino acids. Only the CDR3 part of the read is kept: 42 bases, read in frame from the first base. As encoded in the germline V gene, CDR1 is SNHLY while CDR2 is FYNNEI. Library method: the immunoSEQ multiplex PCR assay. A mixture of 60 forward primers for TCR Vbeta segments and 13 reverse primers for TCR Jbeta segments was used in the multiplex PCR. The CDR3 region of rearranged TCR beta genes was amplified from genomic DNA with a multiplex PCR assay. On the Illumina HiSeq System, the amplified TCR beta libraries were sequenced as 87-base-pair reads. Under the source paper's analysis protocol: In a later analysis, tens of millions of unique TCR beta chains were counted across the approximately 620 repertoires, and about 9.9 million of these chains were shared by at least two donors. A nearest-neighbor algorithm error-corrected the raw reads and collapsed the reads into unique sequences, merging closely related sequences to remove PCR and sequencing errors. CDR3 sequences were aligned to IMGT reference sequences to assign V, D and J gene segments. Each retained sequence needed at least a six-nucleotide match to both a V gene segment and a J gene segment. A rearrangement counted as productive if the CDR3 had no stop codons and remained in frame with V and J, and every other rearrangement counted as non-productive. CDR3 was defined according to IMGT convention as the region running from the second conserved V-encoded cysteine to the conserved J-encoded phenylalanine. Sequences without an unambiguous match to a single V gene segment were excluded from the earlier analysis of approximately 560 of the donors. An earlier analysis of a few hundred of the donors classified V segments as functional when productive rearrangements were above 56.7% and as segregating when the standard deviation between donors was above 5%. A statistical classification framework was developed to diagnose cytomegalovirus status using the catalog of TCR beta chain sequences. In a later analysis, TCR nucleotide sequences were compared against IMGT/GENE-DB human TR gene sequences so that V and J genes could be assigned. Using the TCRdist pipeline, a later analysis assigned CDR3 sequences along with most-parsimonious VDJ recombination scenarios. A later analysis defined each TCR beta chain by its CDR3 amino acid sequence plus V-gene family, and excluded reads lacking a unique V-gene family. To address suspected cross-contamination and a sequencing artifact, a later analysis removed approximately 590 highly shared, low-generation-probability nucleotide sequences. In a later analysis, a clonal expansion index was calculated for each public chain from normalized within-repertoire ranks of inferred template counts. A later analysis computed generation probabilities with a VDJ recombination model fitted to out-of-frame rearrangements, and checked the results against IGoR. A later analysis scored TCR-TCR, TCR-HLA and TCR-CMV co-occurrence with hypergeometric tests, applying a repertoire-size bias correction to TCR pairs. In a later analysis, false discovery rates were estimated by permuting HLA or CMV assignments 20 times. In a later analysis, co-occurring TCRs were grouped using DBSCAN, with TCRdist sequence similarity added in when clustering inside HLA-allele-positive subsets. For co-occurrence clustering, repertoires with fewer than 30,000 or more than 120,000 public chains were excluded, along with 5 or 6 repertoires with anomalous nucleotide sharing. The clones in this table, taken by TCRdb from immuneACCESS, are in-frame only. Not every clone is retained; where verified, under half of the shortfall comes from an unresolved V gene, and the cause of the rest is unknown. V and J calls and clone size are copied from that table; D and trimming were computed from the DNA. Present in this sample are 130,000 or so clones, over 75% of which were seen just once. The top ten constitute 2.1% of the sample.

The sequencing input was PBMCs. The sequence derives from a man aged 30 to 45 in good health and CMV-seronegative. The chain employs TRBV2 and TRBJ1-6, and the D gene may be TRBD1, 5 bases matching. The CDR3 protein is CASSGDSSFSPLHF. DNA sequence: TGTGCCAGCAGTGGAGACAGTTCGTTTTCACCCCTCCACTTT.